Following are 19 T cell receptor beta chains from one sample sequenced in a study of human T cells and chemical hapten exposure. TCRdb re-called the RACE reads with MiXCR, one entry per CDR3 protein. The sample includes 330,000 or so distinct CDR3 sequences, more than 5% of them seen just once. Regarding time point: patch test 2, 6 weeks after DPC sensitization. Treatment reported: therapeutic diphenylcyclopropenone sensitization with weekly scalp DPC. The sequencing here drew on whole blood, taken in connection with sensitization to the hapten diphenylcyclopropenone (DPC). The receptor source for this set is a woman under 30 with alopecia areata. Some clones in this sample may be carry-over from other donors' samples.

This clonotype was observed a handful of times. This rearrangement joins TRBV3-1 to TRBJ1-1; D call uncertain. The V end was cut by 2 bases, the J end by 2 bases, with 12 bases between. The germline CDR1 and CDR2 sequences are LGHDT and YNNKEL (reference sequence). The CDR3 contains 15 residues. CDR3 DNA: TGTGCCAGCAGCCAACTTAACGCGGGAAACACTGAAGCTTTCTTT. Translating it yields CASSQLNAGNTEAFF.

This clonotype has a handful of counts. This chain joins TRBV11-2 and TRBJ2-1, with D possibly matching TRBD2 (5 bases). CDR1 is SGHAT and CDR2 is FQNNGV in the germline V gene. The CDR3 is 15 amino acids. Trimming pared 8 bases from V and 15 bases from J, leaving 29 bases between. CDR3 protein: CASHVSSLRRTRRFF. In DNA, the CDR3 is TGTGCCAGCCACGTCAGCAGCTTAAGGAGGACTCGGAGGTTCTTC.

This clonotype came up many times. V is TRBV9 and J is TRBJ2-2; 7 bases line up with TRBD2. The CDR3 spans 15 residues. Germline V CDR1 and CDR2: SGDLS, YYNGEE. V was pared by 4 bases and J by 0 bases, with 3 bases of the junction left unmatched. The CDR3 protein is CASSPSGANTGELFF. The DNA for the CDR3 is TGTGCCAGCAGCCCCAGCGGGGCGAACACCGGGGAGCTGTTTTTT.

This clonotype was observed many times. The chain uses TRBV11-1 and TRBJ2-1; 10 bases align to TRBD2. CDR1 is SGHAT and CDR2 is FQDESV in the germline V gene (reference sequence). V was clipped by 3 bases and J by 0 bases; unmatched bases: 5. The CDR3 extends over 17 amino acids. DNA for the CDR3: TGTGCCAGCAGCTTTACTATAGCGGGGGGCTCCTACAATGAGCAGTTCTTC. Amino acids: CASSFTIAGGSYNEQFF.

V and J are TRBV7-9 and TRBJ1-2, with 12 bases matching TRBD1. From germline, CDR1 is SEHNR and CDR2 FQNEAQ (reference sequence). This CDR3 comprises 16 residues. The V gene end was trimmed by 6 bases and the J gene end by 2 bases; junction bases not matched to a gene: 7. CDR3 region: CASRPGQGAKNYGYTF. Written as DNA, the CDR3 is TGTGCCAGCAGACCGGGACAGGGGGCGAAAAACTATGGCTACACCTTC.

This clonotype came up a few times. The rearrangement joins TRBV4-2 to TRBJ1-1; D gene unclear. This CDR3 has 17 residues. V was cut by 1 base and J by 0 bases, with 15 bases left in between. Germline V CDR1 and CDR2: LGHNA, YNFKEQ. CDR3 amino acids: CASSQGGMGIMNTEAFF. The CDR3 bases are TGTGCCAGCAGCCAAGGAGGAATGGGGATTATGAACACTGAAGCTTTCTTT.

This chain's CDR3 is CASSRGTSLYEQYF. The CDR3 DNA follows: TGTGCCAGCAGTCGGGGGACATCCCTTTACGAGCAGTACTTC. The chain joins TRBV12-3 or TRBV12-4 to TRBJ2-7; the D gene could be TRBD1 or TRBD2 (6 bases each). The V end lost 5 bases, the J end lost 4 bases, and 15 bases lay between the germline ends. The CDR3 consists of 14 residues.

This clonotype was seen many times. This chain connects TRBV20-1 to TRBJ2-1; 7 bases align to TRBD2. This CDR3 has 19 residues. Germline lookup yields CDR1 DFQATT and CDR2 SNEGSKA (reference sequence). After removal of 5 bases from V and 4 bases from J, the junction contained 23 bases not matched to a gene. Written as DNA, the CDR3 is TGCAGTGCTGTGGTAGGACTAGACCTGCTTGGGACCCAATACAATGAGCAGTTCTTC. Its protein is CSAVVGLDLLGTQYNEQFF.

This clonotype showed up many times. The V and J genes are TRBV6-4 and TRBJ1-1; 9 bases match TRBD1. Germline V gene sequence: CDR1 MRHNA, CDR2 SNTAGT. The CDR3 runs 14 residues. V trimming: 6 bases; J trimming: 7 bases; junction bases outside the gene matches: 9. The CDR3 DNA reads as TGTGCCAGCAGCGGGGGACAGGGAACAGATGAAGCTTTCTTT. Translated, it gives CASSGGQGTDEAFF.

This clonotype came up many times. This CDR3 is CASSQVSGGIIGNTQYF. CDR3 sequence (DNA): TGTGCCAGCAGCCAAGTCTCCGGGGGAATTATAGGGAATACGCAGTATTTT. The chain joins TRBV14 to TRBJ2-3, with TRBD2 as a possible D gene (6 bases). The CDR3 loop spans 17 amino acids. Germline V CDR1 and CDR2: SGHDN, FVKESK. With 1 base removed from V and 7 bases from J, the gap between germline ends came to 21 bases.

This clonotype was observed many times. The chain carries TRBV4-2 and TRBJ2-7, with 7 bases fitting TRBD2. The CDR3 is 16 amino acids. Germline CDR1 LGHNA, CDR2 YNFKEQ. V was pared by 0 bases and J by 4 bases, with 9 bases of the junction left unmatched. The CDR3 loop is CASSQEGSSGGYEQYF. CDR3 coding DNA: TGTGCCAGCAGCCAAGAAGGATCTAGCGGCGGATACGAGCAGTACTTC.

The V and J genes are TRBV7-9 and TRBJ2-3; TRBD1 might be the D (5 bases). This CDR3 spans 15 amino acids. Germline CDR1 SEHNR, CDR2 FQNEAQ (reference sequence). V gave up 5 bases and J gave up 6 bases, with 18 bases separating them. DNA for the CDR3: TGTGCCAGCAGCCATGATGGGGCGAGTGGGGATACGCAGTATTTT. This gives the protein CASSHDGASGDTQYF.

This clonotype was counted at least ten times. The V and J genes are TRBV7-2 and TRBJ1-4; D uncertain. V dropped 4 bases and J dropped 8 bases, with 14 bases sitting between them. CDR3 length equals 14 residues. The germline V gene has CDR1 SGHTA and CDR2 FQGNSA. The CDR3 bases are TGTGCCAGCAGCTCCACCGCGAGTAAAGAAAAACTGTTTTTT. Translated: CASSSTASKEKLFF.

This clonotype has ten or more counts. The chain uses TRBV7-2 and TRBJ1-1, with 8 bases identical to TRBD1. CDR1 is SGHTA and CDR2 is FQGNSA in the germline V gene. The CDR3 loop spans 16 amino acids. V was clipped by 2 bases and J by 0 bases; unmatched bases: 5. CDR3 protein: CASSLSSGGLNTEAFF. The CDR3 nucleotides read TGTGCCAGCAGCTTAAGTTCAGGGGGCTTGAACACTGAAGCTTTCTTT.

The rearrangement links TRBV12-3 or TRBV12-4 to TRBJ2-3; D remains ambiguous. CDR3 size: 12 residues. Deletions cut 3 bases from V and 8 bases from J, with 9 bases between. The CDR3 bases are TGTGCCAGCAGTTTCAGCACTCGTACGCAGTATTTT. Its translation is CASSFSTRTQYF.

J is TRBJ2-1 and V is TRBV7-2; tentatively, D is TRBD1 (5 bases). CDR1 and CDR2 from the germline V gene are SGHTA and FQGNSA. This CDR3 has 13 residues. Trimming took 7 bases from V and 3 from J, leaving 10 bases between them. CDR3 loop: CASNEDSYNEQFF. CDR3 DNA: TGTGCCAGCAACGAAGACAGCTACAATGAGCAGTTCTTC.

The V and J genes are TRBV9 and TRBJ2-5; maybe TRBD2 (6 bases). V dropped 0 bases and J dropped 4 bases, with 22 bases sitting between them. CDR1 is SGDLS and CDR2 is YYNGEE in the germline V gene. The CDR3 has 18 residues. The CDR3 DNA reads TGTGCCAGCAGCGTAGAAGGACGGGGGTTGTTCGGTTCAGAGACCCAGTACTTC. Translation: CASSVEGRGLFGSETQYF.

This clonotype was detected many times. The chain carries TRBV12-3 or TRBV12-4 and TRBJ1-1; D ambiguous. V gave up 3 bases and J gave up 1 base, with 6 bases separating them. This CDR3 spans 13 amino acids. The CDR3 region has the DNA TGTGCCAGCAGTTTCCATCCGAACACTGAAGCTTTCTTT. Translated: CASSFHPNTEAFF.

This clonotype occurred many times. V and J are TRBV18 and TRBJ2-6, with D possibly being TRBD1 (6 bases). Per germline, CDR1 KGHSH and CDR2 LQKENI. V lost 6 bases and J lost 0, with 12 bases in between. There are 16 residues in the CDR3. CDR3 protein: CASSPNRVSGANVLTF. For the CDR3, the DNA is TGTGCCAGCTCCCCTAACAGGGTCTCTGGGGCCAACGTCCTGACTTTC.